The clone carrying this TCR beta chain occurred a few times. Its specificity is not known. The data were obtained in a study of beta chain features in type 1 diabetes. The whole isolated RNA underwent reverse transcription, so sequencing captured expressed TCRB transcripts. Sequencing used immunoSEQ multiplex PCR; TCRdb keeps in-frame clones, though not all of them. The sample lists fewer than 300,000 clones, 11% occurring once. Study-level results: Sequencing of cDNA might inflate the share of cells that strongly express TCR. Moderate yet significant TCRB CDR3 shortening was seen in Type 1 diabetes patients in all four CD4+ subsets.

The CDR3 spans 16 residues. V dropped 1 base and J dropped 0; count of bases not matched to a gene: 3. Per germline, CDR1 SGHRS and CDR2 YFSETQ. The clonotype comes from a man aged 30 to 39 with type 1 diabetes. The sample consisted of naive CD4+ T cells from blood. V gene TRBV5-1 combines with J gene TRBJ2-3, with TRBD2 matching over 9 bases. This CDR3 reads CASSLPLAGSTDTQYF. In nucleotides, the CDR3 is TGCGCCAGCAGCTTGCCCCTAGCGGGGAGCACAGATACGCAGTATTTT.